This entry concerns a single TCR beta chain. What it recognizes is unknown. The sample originates from a study of regulatory T cells in long-lasting Graves disease. Study conclusions and caveats: Results may be inaccurate due to the small sample size. Thyroid tissue was not studied; only peripheral blood was.

With V trimmed by 4 bases and J by 5 bases, 10 bases remained unmatched. The CDR3 has 17 amino acids. Germline CDR1 reads ENHRY; CDR2 reads SYGVKD. The time point is: newly diagnosed GD, antithyroid drugs for less than 3 months. The TCR library was made from RNA that had been extracted from PBMCs in TRIzol. With iRepertoire HTBI primers and Arm-PCR of CDR3 regions, TCR beta libraries were built. TCRdb reanalysed the multiplex PCR reads using MiXCR and keeps one entry per CDR3 protein. The sample contains roughly 560,000 distinct CDR3 sequences, about 12% of which appear only once. The sample was also reused in another study, on T cells in Graves' hyperthyroidism and ophthalmopathy. That report adds: Exclusion followed for patients with uncontrolled infection, other autoimmune disease, pregnancy or lactation. TCR CDR3 underwent first-round RT-PCR with the HTBI primer set.

V usage is TRBV10-3 and J usage is TRBJ2-2, with 10 bases fitting TRBD2. Sequenced material: peripheral blood mononuclear cells (PBMCs), taken at new diagnosis, from a patient treated with antithyroid drugs. This clonotype originated in a woman in her 30s with Graves disease. In nucleotides, the CDR3 is TGTGCCATCAGTGGGACTAGCGGAAAAAAGGGGACCGGGGAGCTGTTTTTT. Translated, it gives CAISGTSGKKGTGELFF.